These 25 T cell receptor beta chains were all obtained from the same sample, sequenced in a study of T cell clonality in common variable immunodeficiency. Whole-study results and caveats: Reportedly, TCR beta sequences from common variable immunodeficiency showed fewer deletions and N-nucleotide insertions.

These receptors have no known antigen. Only in-frame clones appear in the TCRdb table, and some are missing; sequencing was by immunoSEQ multiplex PCR. The data show approximately 28,000 clones, with none appearing a single time. Sequenced material: peripheral blood mononuclear cells. Receptors were obtained from a human donor with common variable immunodeficiency.

At least ten counts were recorded for this clone. With the read ending 3 residues before the CDR3 end, the germline J gene is used to fill in that end. V gene TRBV20-1 combines with J gene TRBJ2-5; D might be TRBD2 (5 bases). V shed 0 bases and J shed 1 base, with 15 bases lying between them. Germline CDR1 reads DFQATT; CDR2 reads SNEGSKA (reference sequence). This CDR3 has 16 residues. CDR3 region: CSARDVRAGPQETQYF. The covered CDR3 bases are TGCAGTGCTAGAGATGTGAGGGCGGGTCCCCAAGAGACC.

There are many counts of this clone. Coverage ceases 3 residues before the CDR3 finishes, and the germline J gene fills in the end. The chain has TRBV20-1 and TRBJ2-3, with 7 positions matching TRBD1. The germline V gene encodes CDR1 DFQATT and CDR2 SNEGSKA (reference sequence). Trimming took 2 bases from V and 4 from J; bases not matched to a gene: 9. The CDR3 totals 15 residues. This chain's CDR3 is CSARTGTASSDTQYF. CDR3 DNA, as far as it was read: TGCAGTGCTAGAACCGGGACAGCTAGTTCAGATACG.

For this clone: The sequence runs out 3 residues before the end of the CDR3; the remainder is reconstructed from the germline J gene. V gene TRBV5-1 combines with J gene TRBJ1-2; TRBD1 is a possible D gene (6 bases). Trimming stripped 2 bases from V and 3 bases from J, with 8 bases between. This CDR3 has 13 residues. The V gene's germline CDR1 is SGHRS and CDR2 YFSETQ. The CDR3 DNA, read in part, is TGCGCCAGCAGCTTAAAGGGGGACTATGGC. As protein: CASSLKGDYG. The CDR3 in its entirety is CASSLKGDYGYTF.

As regards this clone: The read terminates 3 residues ahead of where the CDR3 ends, so the germline J gene completes it. The chain employs TRBV19 and TRBJ1-2; maybe TRBD1 (6 bases). CDR1 and CDR2 (germline): LNHDA, SQIVND (reference sequence). The CDR3 extends over 15 amino acids. The V end lost 6 bases, the J end lost 1 base, and 15 bases lay between the germline ends. CDR3 DNA, as far as it was read: TGTGCCAGTAGCATCCGGGCAGGGGATAACTATGGC. Its protein product is CASSIRAGDNYG. The full CDR3 sequence reads CASSIRAGDNYGYTF.

This clone was recorded many times. The covered CDR3 bases are TGCAGCGTCGCAGGGGGGACAGGGGGCGCCTACAATGAG. It translates to CSVAGGTGGAYNE. The entire CDR3 is CSVAGGTGGAYNEQFF. The chain uses TRBV29-1 and TRBJ2-1; 12 nucleotides agree with TRBD1. The read terminates 3 residues ahead of where the CDR3 ends, so the germline J gene completes it. V lost 6 bases to trimming and J lost 2 bases; unmatched junction nucleotides: 8. The germline CDR1 and CDR2 sequences are SQVTM and ANQGSEA. CDR3 length: 16 amino acids.

This clone was recorded a few times. The DNA ends 3 residues before the CDR3 does, and the rest of the CDR3 is filled in from the germline J gene. This rearrangement joins TRBV30 to TRBJ1-3, with D unresolved. Germline loops: CDR1 GTSNPN, CDR2 SVGIG (reference sequence). Trimming stripped 0 bases from V and 4 bases from J, with 10 bases between. CDR3 length: 14 amino acids. CDR3 protein: CAWSVNSKGNTIYF. The CDR3 bases that were read are TGTGCCTGGAGTGTTAACAGCAAAGGAAACACC.

In its sample, this clone was seen many times. Sequencing ends 3 residues short of the CDR3 end; the germline J gene provides the rest. The gene calls are TRBV29-1 and TRBJ2-1, with D tentatively TRBD2 (6 bases). V lost 5 bases to trimming and J lost 4 bases, with 12 bases between them. The CDR3 loop spans 13 amino acids. Germline CDR1 SQVTM, CDR2 ANQGSEA. The CDR3 bases that were read are TGCAGCGTTCTGACTAGTCGGTACAATGAG. Protein product: CSVLTSRYNE. The complete CDR3 protein is CSVLTSRYNEQFF.

Notes on this clone: The read gets to within 3 residues of the CDR3 end, and the germline J gene fills in the rest. The chain joins TRBV19 to TRBJ2-1, with D possibly TRBD1 on 6 matching bases. This CDR3 contains 15 residues. The V and J ends lost 5 bases and 0 bases respectively, with 11 bases between them. Germline CDR1 and CDR2: LNHDA and SQIVND (reference sequence). The CDR3 sequence: CASSGTSRSYNEQFF. The part of the CDR3 DNA that was read is TGTGCCAGTAGTGGGACATCTCGCTCCTACAATGAG.

This clone was counted at least ten times. Read coverage stops 3 residues before the CDR3 terminus; the germline J gene supplies the remainder. The V gene is TRBV7-8, the J gene TRBJ1-5; TRBD1 might be the D (5 bases). Per the germline V gene, CDR1 is SGHVS and CDR2 is FQNEAQ. Trimming pared 1 base from V and 2 bases from J, leaving 15 bases between. The CDR3 sequence is 17 residues long. The CDR3 loop is CASSLEVGSGGNQPQHF. The sequenced part of the CDR3 DNA is TGTGCCAGCAGCTTAGAGGTGGGCTCGGGGGGCAATCAGCCC.

In regard to this clone: Read sequence stops 3 residues before the CDR3 end, and the germline J gene provides the missing end. The rearrangement links TRBV18 to TRBJ2-7; 14 nucleotides agree with TRBD2. The CDR3 is 16 residues long. V shed 3 bases, J shed 3 bases, and the junction held 4 bases outside the gene matches. Looked up from germline, CDR1 is KGHSH and CDR2 is LQKENI. The CDR3 here is CASSPGLAGEGYEQYF. The sequenced CDR3 bases are TGTGCCAGCTCACCGGGACTAGCGGGAGAAGGCTACGAG.

This clone was seen repeatedly, ten times or more. The CDR3 goes on 3 residues after the read ends, and that part is filled in from the germline J gene. V usage is TRBV7-9 and J usage is TRBJ2-7; 10 bases map to TRBD1. CDR1 is SEHNR, CDR2 FQNEAQ, per germline (reference sequence). Trimming at V came to 10 bases and at J to 3 bases, leaving 9 bases not matched to a gene. The CDR3 has 14 amino acids. This CDR3 reads CATRTGQGRYEQYF. The part of the CDR3 DNA that was read is TGTGCCACCAGAACGGGACAGGGGCGCTACGAG. Supplemented by reference TRBV7-9 and TRBJ2-7, the full variable domain reads DTGVSQNPRHKITKRGQNVTFRCDPISEHNRLYWYRQTLGQGPEFLTYFQNEAQLEKSRLLSDRFSAERPKGSFSTLEIQRTEQGDSAMYLCATRTGQGRYEQYFGPGTRLTVT.

Remarks on this clone: The read is 3 residues too short to cover the CDR3 end, so that end is filled in from the germline J gene. V and J are TRBV2 and TRBJ2-5; no clear D gene. V was clipped by 6 bases and J by 1 base, with 15 bases between them. Germline-derived CDR1 and CDR2 are SNHLY and FYNNEI. The CDR3 runs to 15 residues. This CDR3 is CASSSFENSQETQYF. CDR3 DNA (partial): TGTGCCAGCAGCTCCTTCGAGAACAGCCAAGAGACC. Complete variable domain (other parts from reference TRBV2 and TRBJ2-5): EPEVTQTPSHQVTQMGQEVILRCVPISNHLYFYWYRQILGQKVEFLVSFYNNEISEKSEIFDDQFSVERPDGSNFTLKIRSTKLEDSAMYFCASSSFENSQETQYFGPGTRLLVL.

The table lists this clone with a few counts. The CDR3 end is not reached by the read, which stops 3 residues before it; the germline J gene fills it in. The chain carries TRBV23-1 and TRBJ2-1; 11 positions agree with TRBD2. Being an ORF, TRBV23-1 has a function that is uncertain. The CDR3 consists of 20 residues. V was clipped by 0 bases and J by 0 bases; unmatched bases: 10. This chain's CDR3 is CASSQSKLAGDFLSYNEQFF. CDR3 DNA, as far as it was read: TGCGCCAGCAGTCAATCCAAACTAGCGGGAGACTTCCTCTCCTACAATGAG.

This clone was counted only a few times. The CDR3 end is not reached by the read, which stops 3 residues before it; the germline J gene fills it in. This chain joins TRBV7-2 and TRBJ1-2; the D gene is possibly TRBD1 (5 bases). Per germline, CDR1 SGHTA and CDR2 FQGNSA. The CDR3 length is 12 residues. Trimming shortened V by 5 bases and J by 7 bases, and 11 bases separated the two germline ends. The chain's CDR3 is CASSRLGLGYTF. Incomplete CDR3 DNA: TGTGCCAGCAGCCGGTTGGGACTTGGC.

This clone turned up a few times. The read is 3 residues too short to cover the CDR3 end, so that end is filled in from the germline J gene. The rearrangement links TRBV5-1 to TRBJ2-3, with TRBD1 matching over 9 bases. The CDR3 consists of 14 residues. The J segment lost 3 bases and the V segment lost 3 bases, leaving 2 bases of the junction unmatched. Germline CDR1 is SGHRS and CDR2 is YFSETQ. CDR3 amino acids: CASSWGTGTDTQYF. The DNA read from the CDR3 is TGCGCCAGCAGCTGGGGGACAGGGACAGATACG.

CDR3 loop: CASSNTGWREAFF. CDR3 bases read: TGTGCCAGCAGTAACACAGGATGGAGAGAA. This sequence joins TRBV2 and TRBJ1-1; TRBD1 is a possible D gene (5 bases). The observed sequence ends 3 residues before the CDR3 terminus, with the missing tail filled in from the germline J gene. Germline CDR1 is SNHLY and CDR2 is FYNNEI. The CDR3 has 13 amino acids. The full variable domain, rest sourced from reference TRBV2 and TRBJ1-1, is EPEVTQTPSHQVTQMGQEVILRCVPISNHLYFYWYRQILGQKVEFLVSFYNNEISEKSEIFDDQFSVERPDGSNFTLKIRSTKLEDSAMYFCASSNTGWREAFFGQGTRLTVV.

Of note for this clone: The sequenced fragment ends 3 residues before the CDR3 boundary, so the rest is inferred from the germline J gene. The chain uses TRBV6-1 and TRBJ1-1; unclear D gene. Germline V gives CDR1 MNHNS, CDR2 SASEGT. V was clipped by 3 bases and J by 5 bases, with 10 bases between them. CDR3 size: 13 residues. The CDR3 region is CASSDRRETEAFF. The CDR3 bases that were read are TGTGCCAGCAGTGATCGGCGGGAGACTGAA.

This clone has just a few counts. The read stops 3 residues short of the end of the CDR3; the missing end is completed from the germline J gene. The chain employs TRBV2 and TRBJ2-1; weak D call: TRBD1 (7 bases). This CDR3 has 14 amino acids. Trimming stripped 8 bases from V and 7 bases from J, with 18 bases between. Germline CDR1 reads SNHLY; CDR2 reads FYNNEI. Incomplete CDR3 DNA: TGTGCCAGCCAGGGGGACTCGTGGGGGAATGAG. Its translation: CASQGDSWGNE. The full CDR3 protein reads CASQGDSWGNEQFF.

This clone has ten or more counts. The read stops 3 residues short of the end of the CDR3; the missing end is completed from the germline J gene. V and J are TRBV7-8 and TRBJ2-3; 9 positions agree with TRBD1. Germline CDR1 SGHVS, CDR2 FQNEAQ. This CDR3 spans 16 amino acids. Unmatched junction bases numbered 12, after V lost 5 bases and J lost 6 bases. CDR3 bases read: TGTGCCAGCAGCCACCGCTGGACAGGGGCGGGGGATACG. Translation gives CASSHRWTGAGDT. The whole CDR3 protein is CASSHRWTGAGDTQYF.

Turning to this clone: Read data end 3 residues before the CDR3 end; the end is taken from the germline J gene. The chain recombines TRBV19 with TRBJ1-5; TRBD1 matches at 9 bases. The germline CDR1 and CDR2 sequences are LNHDA and SQIVND (reference sequence). The ends lost 9 bases at V and 4 bases at J; junction bases unmatched: 4. CDR3 size: 13 residues. The CDR3 region is CASSDRGNQPQHF. The CDR3 DNA, read in part, is TGTGCCAGCTCCGACAGGGGGAATCAGCCC.

On this clone: The read ends 3 residues before the CDR3 terminus; that terminus is restored from the germline J gene. The J gene is TRBJ2-5, the V gene TRBV18, with a tentative D call TRBD2 (6 bases). CDR1 is KGHSH and CDR2 is LQKENI in the germline V gene. Trimming took 3 bases from V and 1 from J, leaving 12 bases between them. CDR3 length equals 15 residues. CDR3 DNA (partial): TGTGCCAGCTCACCGCCTGGAGGGGTCCAAGAGACC. Translating gives CASSPPGGVQET. The whole CDR3 reads CASSPPGGVQETQYF. Full variable domain (missing parts from reference TRBV18 and TRBJ2-5): NAGVMQNPRHLVRRRGQEARLRCSPMKGHSHVYWYRQLPEEGLKFMVYLQKENIIDESGMPKERFSAEFPKEGPSILRIQQVVRGDSAAYFCASSPPGGVQETQYFGPGTRLLVL.

This clone was recorded many times. The CDR3 end lies 3 residues beyond the end of the read and is filled in from the germline J gene. The rearrangement joins TRBV18 to TRBJ2-3; possible D gene TRBD2, 6 bases. V was pared by 5 bases and J by 2 bases, with 17 bases between. Germline CDR1 KGHSH, CDR2 LQKENI. This CDR3 has 16 residues. This CDR3 is CASSSGSGGITDTQYF. The part of the CDR3 DNA that was read is TGTGCCAGCTCATCCGGATCCGGGGGAATCACAGATACG.

This clone has a count of ten or more. The CDR3 sequence is CASSLVAGENQPQHF. The CDR3 bases that were read are TGTGCCAGCAGCTTAGTCGCAGGGGAGAATCAGCCC. This chain uses TRBV11-2 with TRBJ1-5; a possible D gene is TRBD1 (6 bases). Sequencing ends 3 residues short of the CDR3 end; the germline J gene provides the rest. The CDR3 has 15 amino acids. V lost 1 base, J lost 4 bases, and 11 bases lay in between. CDR1 is SGHAT, CDR2 FQNNGV, per germline.

This clone was seen ten or more times. The read ends 3 residues early relative to the CDR3; the germline J gene fills the gap. The chain combines TRBV5-1 with TRBJ2-7; 14 bases match TRBD2. The J segment lost 6 bases and the V segment lost 0 bases, leaving 5 bases of the junction unmatched. The germline CDR1 and CDR2 sequences are SGHRS and YFSETQ. The CDR3 has 16 residues. CDR3 residues: CASSLEGLAGVSEQYF. Incomplete CDR3 DNA: TGCGCCAGCAGCTTGGAGGGACTAGCGGGAGTCTCCGAG.

This clone was observed at least ten times. The sequenced fragment ends 3 residues before the CDR3 boundary, so the rest is inferred from the germline J gene. V usage is TRBV13 and J usage is TRBJ2-1; TRBD2 matches 10 bases. After removal of 4 bases from V and 7 bases from J, the junction contained 4 bases not matched to a gene. Germline V gives CDR1 PRHDT, CDR2 FYEKMQ (reference sequence). The CDR3 loop spans 14 amino acids. The sequenced part of the CDR3 DNA is TGTGCCAGCAGCTCCCCGGGACTAGCGAATGAG. It codes for CASSSPGLANE. The full CDR3 sequence reads CASSSPGLANEQFF. Drawing the rest from reference TRBV13 and TRBJ2-1, the complete variable domain is AAGVIQSPRHLIKEKRETATLKCYPIPRHDTVYWYQQGPGQDPQFLISFYEKMQSDKGSIPDRFSAQQFSDYHSELNMSSLELGDSALYFCASSSPGLANEQFFGPGTRLTVL.